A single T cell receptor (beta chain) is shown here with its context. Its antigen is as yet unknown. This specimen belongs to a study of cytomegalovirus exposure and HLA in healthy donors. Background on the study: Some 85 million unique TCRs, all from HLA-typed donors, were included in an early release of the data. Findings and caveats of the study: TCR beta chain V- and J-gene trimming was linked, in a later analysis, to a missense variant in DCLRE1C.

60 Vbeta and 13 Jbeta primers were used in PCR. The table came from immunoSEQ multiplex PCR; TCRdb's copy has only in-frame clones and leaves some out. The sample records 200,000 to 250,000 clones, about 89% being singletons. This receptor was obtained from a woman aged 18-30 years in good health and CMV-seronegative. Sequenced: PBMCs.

The CDR3 sequence is CASSRQIKETQYF. The CDR3 DNA reads TGTGCCAGCAGCCGACAGATTAAAGAGACCCAGTACTTC. The V call is TRBV7-9, the J call TRBJ2-5; weak D call: TRBD1 (5 bases). Germline V lookup: CDR1 SEHNR, CDR2 FQNEAQ (reference sequence). V dropped 5 bases and J dropped 3 bases, with 10 bases sitting between them. The CDR3 extends over 13 amino acids. The full variable domain, rest sourced from reference TRBV7-9 and TRBJ2-5, is DTGVSQNPRHKITKRGQNVTFRCDPISEHNRLYWYRQTLGQGPEFLTYFQNEAQLEKSRLLSDRFSAERPKGSFSTLEIQRTEQGDSAMYLCASSRQIKETQYFGPGTRLLVL.